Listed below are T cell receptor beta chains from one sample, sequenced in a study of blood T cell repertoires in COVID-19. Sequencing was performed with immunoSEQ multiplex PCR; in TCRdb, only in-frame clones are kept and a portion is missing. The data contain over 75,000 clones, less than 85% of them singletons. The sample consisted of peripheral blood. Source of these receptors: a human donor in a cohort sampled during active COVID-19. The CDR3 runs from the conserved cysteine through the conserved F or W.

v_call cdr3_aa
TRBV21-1 CASSKDGGGQRHQPQHF
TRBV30 CAWSVSSGVSQPQHF
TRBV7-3 CASSLGQGSSGELFF
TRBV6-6 CASSYTAGELLSGYTF
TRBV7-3 CASSALSPWTSGRPANTGELFF
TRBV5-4 CASSSPRGSGNTIYF
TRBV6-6 CASREPDTEAFF
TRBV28 CASSYPGTSGYEQYF
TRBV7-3 CASSPNGLVGETQYF
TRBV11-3 CASSLDRRESSPLHF
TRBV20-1 CSASAGVTYEQYF